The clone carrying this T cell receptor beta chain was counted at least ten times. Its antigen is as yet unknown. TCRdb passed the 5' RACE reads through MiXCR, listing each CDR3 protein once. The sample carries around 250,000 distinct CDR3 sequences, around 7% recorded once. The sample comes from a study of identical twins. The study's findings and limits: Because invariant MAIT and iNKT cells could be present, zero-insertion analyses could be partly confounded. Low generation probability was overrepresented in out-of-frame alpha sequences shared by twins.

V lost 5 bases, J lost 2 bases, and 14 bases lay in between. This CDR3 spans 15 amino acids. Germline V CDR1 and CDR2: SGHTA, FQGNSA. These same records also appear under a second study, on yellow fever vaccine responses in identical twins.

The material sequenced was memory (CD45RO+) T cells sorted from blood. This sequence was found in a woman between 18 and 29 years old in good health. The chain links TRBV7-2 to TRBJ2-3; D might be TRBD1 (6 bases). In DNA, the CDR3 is TGTGCCAGCAGCATGGGACACAAACTCACAGATACGCAGTATTTT. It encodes CASSMGHKLTDTQYF.